This T cell receptor (beta chain) was identified in a study of T cell responses to AZD1222 COVID-19 vaccine. Findings and limits, study-wide: Possibly, clonal diversity was underestimated; donors were largely white British and included more females. Only a handful of AZD1222 recipients were seropositive at baseline.

Sequencing was performed with immunoSEQ multiplex PCR; in TCRdb, only in-frame clones are kept and a portion is missing. Of some 120,000 clones listed, 80% to 90% are singletons. The CDR3 extends over 14 amino acids. CDR1 and CDR2 from the germline V gene are LGHDT and YNNKEL (reference sequence). V lost 4 bases and J lost 9, with 13 bases in between. Notes on this clone: Antigen unknown.

V gene TRBV3-1 (or the pseudogene TRBV3-2) combines with J gene TRBJ2-6; a possible D gene is TRBD1 (6 bases). This sequence was found in an adult who received the AZD1222 COVID-19 vaccine. The source was peripheral blood, collected 28 days after the second AZD1222 dose. CDR3 sequence: CASSLTGSGNVLTF. CDR3 DNA sequence: TGTGCCAGCAGCCTCACAGGGTCGGGCAACGTCCTGACTTTC.